This T cell receptor beta chain was recorded in a study of cytomegalovirus exposure and HLA in healthy donors. Study background: Within an early data release were about 85 million unique TCRs drawn from HLA-typed donors.

Germline V gene data show CDR1 as GTSNPN and CDR2 as SVGIG (reference sequence). CDR3 size: 14 residues. After removal of 3 bases from V and 6 bases from J, the junction contained 11 bases not matched to a gene. The PCR ran on 60 Vbeta and 13 Jbeta primers. Method: immunoSEQ multiplex PCR; TCRdb's copy keeps in-frame clones and lacks some. The table records some 150,000 clones, approximately 85% of them present only once. Sequencing input: PBMCs. The chain uses TRBV30 and TRBJ2-7; 7 bases are shared with TRBD2. The receptor's source is a man aged 50 to 60 in good health and CMV-seropositive. Here the CDR3 reads CAWSFREGLAEQYF. The CDR3 nucleotides read TGTGCCTGGAGCTTTAGGGAGGGCCTCGCCGAGCAGTACTTC.